This passage covers 7 T cell receptor beta chains from one sample sequenced in a study of human versus mouse CDR3 diversity and MHC coevolution (TCRdb year 2017). Receptor amplification or capture employed the immunoSEQ multiplex PCR assay. As stored in TCRdb, this immuneACCESS dataset retains in-frame rearrangements with V and J assigned. A fraction of the clones does not appear; measured against another copy, unresolved V genes explain less than half of the discrepancy, and the remainder lacks a known reason. The sample includes tens of thousands of clones, with roughly 93% observed a single time. The ten top clones hold approximately 1.4% of the sample. The source material was naive CD4+ T cells from blood. The cell subset or site label on this specimen signifies: CD45RO-negative CD62L-positive naive CD4 T cells. These receptor sequences come from a person aged 25 to 75 in good health.

The V and J genes are TRBV18 and TRBJ2-7; 11 nucleotides align to TRBD1. The CDR3 consists of 15 residues. Germline-derived CDR1 and CDR2 are KGHSH and LQKENI. The J segment lost 1 base and the V segment lost 3 bases, leaving 2 bases of the junction unmatched. The CDR3 region has the DNA TGTGCCAGCTCACCTGGGACAGGGGGATCCTACGAGCAGTACTTC. Protein product: CASSPGTGGSYEQYF.

J is TRBJ1-5 and V is TRBV15; D unresolved. Germline V gives CDR1 LNHNV, CDR2 YYDKDF (reference sequence). The CDR3 spans 15 residues. Trimming removed 0 bases at V and 3 bases at J, with 9 bases between. The CDR3 DNA reads as TGTGCCACCAGCAGAGATCCAGGTCTCAATCAGCCCCAGCATTTT. It is translated as CATSRDPGLNQPQHF.

The chain employs TRBV28 and TRBJ1-1; a weak D match, TRBD1 (5 bases). This CDR3 spans 15 amino acids. CDR1 and CDR2 from the germline V gene are MDHEN and SYDVKM. V lost 3 bases, J lost 3 bases, and 14 bases lay in between. The CDR3: CASSLWAGPDTEAFF. The CDR3 nucleotides are TGTGCCAGCAGTTTGTGGGCAGGGCCCGACACTGAAGCTTTCTTT.

The V and J genes are TRBV30 and TRBJ2-3, with D perhaps matching TRBD2 (7 bases). This CDR3 is 12 amino acids long. Trimming took off 5 bases at V and 4 bases at J, with 10 bases between the two ends. CDR1 and CDR2 (germline): GTSNPN, SVGIG (reference sequence). CDR3 residues: CAWRGAADTQYF. The CDR3 nucleotides read TGTGCCTGGCGGGGGGCAGCAGATACGCAGTATTTT. The whole variable domain, remainder taken from reference TRBV30 and TRBJ2-3, is SQTIHQWPATLVQPVGSPLSLECTVEGTSNPNLYWYRQAAGRGLQLLFYSVGIGQISSEVPQNLSASRPQDRQFILSSKKLLLSDSGFYLCAWRGAADTQYFGPGTRLTVL.

A single count supports this clone. The rearrangement links TRBV5-1 to TRBJ1-2; the D is unclear. CDR3 length: 14 amino acids. The germline V gene encodes CDR1 SGHRS and CDR2 YFSETQ. V shed 4 bases and J shed 5 bases, with 15 bases lying between them. CDR3 nucleotide sequence: TGCGCCAGCAGCCGAGGGTTGGGCTCGTATGGCTACACCTTC. Protein product: CASSRGLGSYGYTF.

This sequence joins TRBV4-1 and TRBJ2-2, with 15 bases identical to TRBD2. V was clipped by 5 bases and J by 9 bases; unmatched bases: 10. In germline, CDR1 is MGHRA, CDR2 YSYEKL. The CDR3 covers 17 residues. The CDR3 bases are TGCGCCAGCAGCGCAACCGGGACTAGCGGGGGGATGAGGGAGCTGTTTTTT. Protein sequence: CASSATGTSGGMRELFF.

The chain links TRBV4-2 to TRBJ2-7, with 7 positions matching TRBD2. The CDR3 consists of 14 residues. Germline V gene sequence: CDR1 LGHNA, CDR2 YNFKEQ. Unmatched junction bases numbered 5, after V lost 4 bases and J lost 2 bases. This CDR3 is CASSLRLATYEQYF. In nucleotides, the CDR3 is TGTGCCAGCAGCCTCCGACTAGCCACCTACGAGCAGTACTTC.